Described below is a single T cell receptor beta chain sequence and its context. Its target antigen remains unknown. Per-base quality was not reported, and no clone a single base away is much larger than it. The sample is drawn from a study of OX40 agonist ivuxolimab in advanced cancers. Describing the broader study: Ivuxolimab was a fully human IgG2 agonistic monoclonal antibody targeting the costimulatory receptor OX40 (CD134). Intravenous ivuxolimab was administered to patients every 2 weeks at six dose levels: 0.01, 0.1, 0.3, 1.5, 3 and 10 mg/kg. Of the approximately 54 patients in dose escalation, about 20 had hepatocellular carcinoma, approximately 15 had melanoma, 9 had renal cell carcinoma and 9 had head and neck cancer. A male proportion of roughly 80% and a mean age of roughly 55 years, ranging from roughly 20 to 80, were recorded for the dose-escalation cohort. Patients were allowed to have had prior anti-PD-1, anti-PD-L1 or anti-CTLA-4 therapy, and about 40% of the dose-escalation patients had been treated with checkpoint inhibitors. Partial responses occurred in three dose-escalation patients, of whom one had hepatocellular carcinoma and two had cutaneous melanoma. Peripheral TCRbeta sequencing was intended to test whether TCR sequence diversity was altered and clonal T-cell expansion was caused by ivuxolimab. The monotherapy dose-escalation portion (N of about 49 patients) of the phase I ivuxolimab trial is reported in the paper. Beyond this particular receptor, the publication reports: The antigen specificity of the peripheral T cells that underwent clonal expansion was not determined. After ivuxolimab, CD8+ T cells had more expanded clones than CD4+ T cells on average. Low levels of normalized T-cell clonal expansion were also seen in some nonresponding patients. At doses of 0.1 to 3.0 mg/kg, clonal expansion of both CD4+ and CD8+ blood T cells was observed from baseline to week 6. In partial responders in the 0.1-3.0 mg/kg groups, normalized peripheral clonal expansion was found to be among the lowest, especially among CD8+ T cells.

Patients with a history of autoimmune disease or receiving systemic immunosuppression were excluded from the trial. Peripheral blood for TCR sequencing was collected from all dose cohorts at baseline, on cycle 4 day 1, and on cycle 7 day 1. Samples came from an open-label, multicenter, first-in-human phase I dose-escalation trial of ivuxolimab. The trial enrolled adults with locally advanced or metastatic head and neck squamous cell, hepatocellular, melanoma or renal cell carcinoma. Before TCR sequencing, CD4+ T cells and CD8+ T cells from peripheral blood were sorted into separate populations. Genomic DNA was isolated from the sorted cells so that the TCRbeta CDR3 region could be sequenced. The immunoSEQ Assay was used to sequence the TCRbeta CDR3 regions. Sourced from immuneACCESS, this table was stored by TCRdb with only in-frame sequences that have V and J called. A share of the clones is absent; for the studies checked, an unresolved V gene accounts for under half, and the remainder has no known explanation. The sample has fewer than 80,000 clones on record, around four fifths of them singletons. The top ten clones comprise 5.9% of the sample.

The receptor comes from an adult with an advanced solid tumor such as melanoma, head and neck, liver or kidney cancer. The specimen comprised CD4+ or CD8+ T cells sorted from blood, sampled in a trial of the OX40 agonist ivuxolimab.

In nucleotide form, the sequence is TGTGCCAGTAGTATTACCGGGACAACACTAGCCAAAAACATTCAGTACTTC. Its product reads: CASSITGTTLAKNIQYF. In this chain, TRBV19 is recombined with TRBJ2-4; TRBD1 is a weak D gene call, 6 bases matching. CDR1 and CDR2 are drawn from the germline V gene (reference sequence): LNHDA, SQIVND. V is clipped by 3 bases and J by 0 bases, and the sequence between their germline boundaries is 15 bases long. The CDR3 holds 17 amino acids from the cysteine to the phenylalanine. Solely the CDR3 DNA is kept, with 51 bases framed from the first base.